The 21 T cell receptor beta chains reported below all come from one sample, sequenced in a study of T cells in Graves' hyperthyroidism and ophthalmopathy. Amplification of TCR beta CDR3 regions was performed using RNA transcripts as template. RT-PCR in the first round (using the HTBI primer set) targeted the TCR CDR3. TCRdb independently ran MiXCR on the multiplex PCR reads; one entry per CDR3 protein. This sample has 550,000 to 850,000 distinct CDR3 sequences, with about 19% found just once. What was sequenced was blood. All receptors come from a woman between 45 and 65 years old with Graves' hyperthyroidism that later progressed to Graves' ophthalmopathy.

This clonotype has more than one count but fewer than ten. This CDR3 is CSADPGVAGYNEQFF. The CDR3, as DNA: TGCAGTGCTGACCCGGGGGTAGCGGGATACAATGAGCAGTTCTTC. This sequence joins TRBV20-1 and TRBJ2-1, with 8 bases lining up with TRBD2. CDR3 length: 15 amino acids. CDR1 is DFQATT and CDR2 is SNEGSKA in the germline V gene (reference sequence). The trim removed 5 bases at V and 4 bases at J, leaving 10 bases unmatched.

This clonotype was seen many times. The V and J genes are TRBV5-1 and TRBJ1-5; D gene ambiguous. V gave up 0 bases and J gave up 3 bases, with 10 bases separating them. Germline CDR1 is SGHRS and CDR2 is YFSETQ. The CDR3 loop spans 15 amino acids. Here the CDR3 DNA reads TGCGCCAGCAGCTTGGTTTCGGGTGACAATCAGCCCCAGCATTTT. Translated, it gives CASSLVSGDNQPQHF.

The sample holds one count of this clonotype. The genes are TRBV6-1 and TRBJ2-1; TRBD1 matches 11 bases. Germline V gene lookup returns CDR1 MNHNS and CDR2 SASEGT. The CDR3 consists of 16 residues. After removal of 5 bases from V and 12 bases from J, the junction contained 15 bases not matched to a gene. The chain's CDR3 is CASSPPGQGGGGGQFF. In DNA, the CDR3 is TGTGCCAGCAGTCCTCCGGGACAGGGGGGCGGGGGAGGGCAGTTCTTC.

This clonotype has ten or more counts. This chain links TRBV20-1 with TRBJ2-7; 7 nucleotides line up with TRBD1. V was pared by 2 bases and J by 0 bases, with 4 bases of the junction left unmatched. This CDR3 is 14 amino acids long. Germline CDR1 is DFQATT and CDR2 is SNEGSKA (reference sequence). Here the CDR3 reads CSARRGQSSYEQYF. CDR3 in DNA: TGCAGTGCTAGACGGGGACAGAGCTCCTACGAGCAGTACTTC.

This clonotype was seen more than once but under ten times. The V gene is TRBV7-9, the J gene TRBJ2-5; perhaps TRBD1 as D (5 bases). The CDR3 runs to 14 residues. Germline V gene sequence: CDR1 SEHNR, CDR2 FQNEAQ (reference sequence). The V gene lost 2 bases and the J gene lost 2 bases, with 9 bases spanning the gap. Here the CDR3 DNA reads TGTGCCAGCAGCTTACCAGGGTTACAAGAGACCCAGTACTTC. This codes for CASSLPGLQETQYF.

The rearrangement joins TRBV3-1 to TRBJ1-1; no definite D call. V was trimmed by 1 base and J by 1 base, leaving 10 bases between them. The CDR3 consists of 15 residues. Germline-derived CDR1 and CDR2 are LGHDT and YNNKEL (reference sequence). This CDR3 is CASSQGRVWNTEAFF. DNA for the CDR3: TGTGCCAGCAGCCAAGGGCGGGTTTGGAACACTGAAGCTTTCTTT. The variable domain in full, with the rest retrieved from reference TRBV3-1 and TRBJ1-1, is DTAVSQTPKYLVTQMGNDKSIKCEQNLGHDTMYWYKQDSKKFLKIMFSYNNKELIINETVPNRFSPKSPDKAHLNLHINSLELGDSAVYFCASSQGRVWNTEAFFGQGTRLTVV.

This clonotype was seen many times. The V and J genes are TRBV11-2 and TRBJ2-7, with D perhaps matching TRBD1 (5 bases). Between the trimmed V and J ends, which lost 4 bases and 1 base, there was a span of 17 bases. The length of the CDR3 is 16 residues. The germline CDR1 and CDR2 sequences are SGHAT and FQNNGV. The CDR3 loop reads CASSYSRKGLSYEQYF. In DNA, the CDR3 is TGTGCCAGCAGCTACTCCCGCAAGGGGCTATCCTACGAGCAGTACTTC.

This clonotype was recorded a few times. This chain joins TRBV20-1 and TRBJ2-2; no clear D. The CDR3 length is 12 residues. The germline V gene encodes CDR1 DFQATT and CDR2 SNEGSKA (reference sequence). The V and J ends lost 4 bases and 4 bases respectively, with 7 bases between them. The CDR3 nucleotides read TGCAGTGCTATGCAAGGCACCGGGGAGCTGTTTTTT. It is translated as CSAMQGTGELFF.

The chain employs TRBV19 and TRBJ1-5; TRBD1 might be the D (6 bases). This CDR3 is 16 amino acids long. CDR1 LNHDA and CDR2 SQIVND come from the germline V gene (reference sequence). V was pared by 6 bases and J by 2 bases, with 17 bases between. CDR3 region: CASRRTAGVGNQPQHF. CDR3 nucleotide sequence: TGTGCCAGTAGGAGGACCGCAGGGGTGGGCAATCAGCCCCAGCATTTT.

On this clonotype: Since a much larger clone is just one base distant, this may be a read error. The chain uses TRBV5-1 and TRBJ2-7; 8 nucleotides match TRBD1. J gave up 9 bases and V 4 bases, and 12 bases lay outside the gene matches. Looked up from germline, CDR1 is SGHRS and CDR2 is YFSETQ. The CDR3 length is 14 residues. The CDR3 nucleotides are TGCGCCAGCAGCAAGGGGGGACAGGTCCACGGGCAGTACTTC. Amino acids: CASSKGGQVHGQYF.

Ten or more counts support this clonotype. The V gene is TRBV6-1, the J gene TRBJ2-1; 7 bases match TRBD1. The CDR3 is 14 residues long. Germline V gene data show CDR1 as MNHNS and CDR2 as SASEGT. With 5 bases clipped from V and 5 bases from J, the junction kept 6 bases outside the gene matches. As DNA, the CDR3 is TGTGCCAGCAGTCTAGGGACAGCGAACAATGAGCAGTTCTTC. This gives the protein CASSLGTANNEQFF.

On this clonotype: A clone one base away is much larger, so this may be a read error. Here the CDR3 DNA reads TGTGCCACCAGTGAGTCCCACAGGAAGGACACCGGGGAGCTGTTTTTT. It encodes CATSESHRKDTGELFF. The chain links TRBV10-3 to TRBJ2-2, with a possible D match to TRBD1 (5 bases). Germline V CDR1 and CDR2: ENHRY, SYGVKD. The CDR3 is 16 amino acids.

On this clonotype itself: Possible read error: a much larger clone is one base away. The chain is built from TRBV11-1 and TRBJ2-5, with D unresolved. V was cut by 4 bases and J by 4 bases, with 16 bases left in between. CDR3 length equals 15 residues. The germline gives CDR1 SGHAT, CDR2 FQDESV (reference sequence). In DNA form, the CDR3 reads TGTGCCAGCAGCTACCGGTTCTTATGGGGAGAGACCCAGTACTTC. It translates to CASSYRFLWGETQYF.

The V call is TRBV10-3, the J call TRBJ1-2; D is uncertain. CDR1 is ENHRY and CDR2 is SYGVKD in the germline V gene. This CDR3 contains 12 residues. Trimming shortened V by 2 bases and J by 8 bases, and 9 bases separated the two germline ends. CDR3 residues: CAISEEGWGYTF. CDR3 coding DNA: TGTGCCATCAGTGAGGAGGGTTGGGGCTACACCTTC.

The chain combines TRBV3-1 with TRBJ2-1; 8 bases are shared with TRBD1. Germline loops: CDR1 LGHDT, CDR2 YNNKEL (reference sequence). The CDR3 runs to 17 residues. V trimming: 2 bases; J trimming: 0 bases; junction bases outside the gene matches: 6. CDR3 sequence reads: CASSQIRDRRSYNEQFF. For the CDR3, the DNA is TGTGCCAGCAGCCAAATTAGGGACAGGCGCTCCTACAATGAGCAGTTCTTC.

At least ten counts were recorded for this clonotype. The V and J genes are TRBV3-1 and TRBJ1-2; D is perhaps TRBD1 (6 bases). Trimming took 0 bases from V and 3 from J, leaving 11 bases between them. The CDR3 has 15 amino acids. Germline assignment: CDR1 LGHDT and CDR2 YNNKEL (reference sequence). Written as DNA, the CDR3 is TGTGCCAGCAGCCAAGATCACAGGGCCCACTATGGCTACACCTTC. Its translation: CASSQDHRAHYGYTF.

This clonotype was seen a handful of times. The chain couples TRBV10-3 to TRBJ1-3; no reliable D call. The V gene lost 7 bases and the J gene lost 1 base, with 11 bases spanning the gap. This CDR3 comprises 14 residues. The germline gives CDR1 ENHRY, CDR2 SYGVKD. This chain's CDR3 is CAIKDSGSGNTIYF. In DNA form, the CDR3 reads TGTGCCATCAAGGATTCGGGGTCTGGAAACACCATATATTTT.

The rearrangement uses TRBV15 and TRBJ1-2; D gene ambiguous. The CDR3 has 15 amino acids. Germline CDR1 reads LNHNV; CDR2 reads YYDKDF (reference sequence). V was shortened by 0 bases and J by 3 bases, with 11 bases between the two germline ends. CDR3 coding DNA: TGTGCCACCAGCAGAGATGGAACAGAATACTATGGCTACACCTTC. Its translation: CATSRDGTEYYGYTF.

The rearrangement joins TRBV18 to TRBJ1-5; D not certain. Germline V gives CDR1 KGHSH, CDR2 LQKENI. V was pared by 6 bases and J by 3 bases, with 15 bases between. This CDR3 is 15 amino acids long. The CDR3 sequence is CASSLNSVANQPQHF. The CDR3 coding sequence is TGTGCCAGCTCTCTCAATTCGGTGGCCAATCAGCCCCAGCATTTT. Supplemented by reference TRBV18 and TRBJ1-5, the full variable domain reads NAGVMQNPRHLVRRRGQEARLRCSPMKGHSHVYWYRQLPEEGLKFMVYLQKENIIDESGMPKERFSAEFPKEGPSILRIQQVVRGDSAAYFCASSLNSVANQPQHFGDGTRLSIL.

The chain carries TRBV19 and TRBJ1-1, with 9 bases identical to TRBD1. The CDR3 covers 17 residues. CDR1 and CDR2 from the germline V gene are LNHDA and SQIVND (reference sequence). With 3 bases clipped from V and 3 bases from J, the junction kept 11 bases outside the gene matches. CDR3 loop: CASSMLGQGPLDTEAFF. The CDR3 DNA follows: TGTGCCAGTAGTATGTTGGGACAGGGCCCTTTGGACACTGAAGCTTTCTTT.

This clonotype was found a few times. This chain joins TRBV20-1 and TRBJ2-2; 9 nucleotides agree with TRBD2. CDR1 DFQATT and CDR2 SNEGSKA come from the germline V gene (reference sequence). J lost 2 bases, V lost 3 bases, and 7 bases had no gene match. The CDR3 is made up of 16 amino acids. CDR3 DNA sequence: TGCAGTGCTAGTATGGTAGCGGGGGCCAACACCGGGGAGCTGTTTTTT. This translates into CSASMVAGANTGELFF.